The T cell receptor beta chain described here comes from a study of T cell responses to AZD1222 COVID-19 vaccine. Overall study context: Both about-4-week and about-12-week second-dose recipients were combined. Study-wide findings and caveats: Baseline seropositives among AZD1222 recipients totaled only 5 to 7.

The CDR3 runs 17 residues. The germline CDR1 and CDR2 sequences are MNHEY and SVGEGT. V shed 3 bases and J shed 7 bases, with 24 bases lying between them. Method: immunoSEQ multiplex PCR; TCRdb's copy keeps in-frame clones and lacks some. The sample records more than 85,000 clones, 87% being singletons. About this clone itself: The target antigen is unknown.

Sequencing was performed on peripheral blood, taken on day 0 of AZD1222 vaccination. The TCR was taken from an adult in good health. This chain connects TRBV6-2 or TRBV6-3 to TRBJ2-5; the D gene is possibly TRBD1 (9 bases). CDR3 amino acids: CASSYHTSGVGQGTQYF. CDR3 bases: TGTGCCAGCAGTTATCACACTAGCGGAGTGGGACAGGGGACCCAGTACTTC.